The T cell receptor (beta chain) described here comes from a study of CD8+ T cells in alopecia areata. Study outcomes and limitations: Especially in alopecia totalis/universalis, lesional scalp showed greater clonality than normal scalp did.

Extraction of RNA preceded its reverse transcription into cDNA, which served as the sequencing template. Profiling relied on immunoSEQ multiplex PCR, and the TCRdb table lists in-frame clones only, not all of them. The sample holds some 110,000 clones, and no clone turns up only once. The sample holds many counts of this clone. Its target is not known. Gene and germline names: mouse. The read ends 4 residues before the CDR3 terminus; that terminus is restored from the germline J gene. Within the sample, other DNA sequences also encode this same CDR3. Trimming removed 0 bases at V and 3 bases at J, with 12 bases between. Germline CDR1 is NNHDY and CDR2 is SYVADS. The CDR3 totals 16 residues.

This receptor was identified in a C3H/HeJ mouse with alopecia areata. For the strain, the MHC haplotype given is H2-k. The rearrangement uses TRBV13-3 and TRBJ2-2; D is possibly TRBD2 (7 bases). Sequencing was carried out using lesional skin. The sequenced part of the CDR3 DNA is TGTGCCAGCAGTGATGCGGGGGGCGCGGACACCGGG. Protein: CASSDAGGADTG. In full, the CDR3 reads CASSDAGGADTGQLYF.